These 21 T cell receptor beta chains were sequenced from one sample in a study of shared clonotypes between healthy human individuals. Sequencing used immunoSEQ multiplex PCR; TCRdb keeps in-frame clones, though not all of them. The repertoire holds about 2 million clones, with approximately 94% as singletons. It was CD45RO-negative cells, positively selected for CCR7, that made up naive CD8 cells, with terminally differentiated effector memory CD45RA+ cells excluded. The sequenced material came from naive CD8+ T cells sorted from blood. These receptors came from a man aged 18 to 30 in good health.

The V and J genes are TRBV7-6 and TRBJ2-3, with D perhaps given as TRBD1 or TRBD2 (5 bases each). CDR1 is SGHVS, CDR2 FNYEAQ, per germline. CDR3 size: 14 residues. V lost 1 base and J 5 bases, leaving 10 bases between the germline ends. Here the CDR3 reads CASSLVGGLDTQYF. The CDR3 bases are TGTGCCAGCAGCTTAGTTGGGGGATTAGATACGCAGTATTTT.

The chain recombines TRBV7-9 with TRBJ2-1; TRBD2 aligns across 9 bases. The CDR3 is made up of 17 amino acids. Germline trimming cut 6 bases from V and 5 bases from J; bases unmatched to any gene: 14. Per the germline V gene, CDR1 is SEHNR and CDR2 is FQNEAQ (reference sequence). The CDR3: CASRPNPGLAENNEQFF. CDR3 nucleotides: TGTGCCAGCAGGCCGAATCCGGGACTAGCAGAGAACAATGAGCAGTTCTTC.

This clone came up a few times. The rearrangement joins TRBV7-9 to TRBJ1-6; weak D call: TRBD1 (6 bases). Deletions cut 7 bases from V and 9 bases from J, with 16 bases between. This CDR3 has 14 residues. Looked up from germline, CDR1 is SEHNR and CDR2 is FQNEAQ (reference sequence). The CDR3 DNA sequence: TGTGCCAGCACCCTTAGCGAGGGGGGTTCACCCCTCCACTTT. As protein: CASTLSEGGSPLHF.

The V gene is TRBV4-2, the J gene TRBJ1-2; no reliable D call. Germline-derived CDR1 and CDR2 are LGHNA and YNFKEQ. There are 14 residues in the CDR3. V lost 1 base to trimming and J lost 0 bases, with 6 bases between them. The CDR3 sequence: CASSQGGSNYGYTF. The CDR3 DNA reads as TGTGCCAGCAGCCAAGGCGGGTCTAACTATGGCTACACCTTC.

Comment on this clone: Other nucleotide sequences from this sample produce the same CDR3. The CDR3 is CASSMAATYEQYF. CDR3 DNA: TGTGCCAGTAGTATGGCCGCTACCTACGAGCAGTACTTC. The rearrangement uses TRBV19 and TRBJ2-7, with D uncertain. V lost 3 bases and J 2 bases, leaving 8 bases between the germline ends. The CDR3 is 13 residues long. Germline V CDR1 and CDR2: LNHDA, SQIVND (reference sequence).

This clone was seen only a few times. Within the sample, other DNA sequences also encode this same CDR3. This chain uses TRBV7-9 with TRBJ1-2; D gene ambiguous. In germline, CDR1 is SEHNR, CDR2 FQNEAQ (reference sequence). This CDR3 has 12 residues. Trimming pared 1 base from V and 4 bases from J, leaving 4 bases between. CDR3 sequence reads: CASSLGLYGYTF. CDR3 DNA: TGTGCCAGCAGCTTAGGCCTCTATGGCTACACCTTC.

The CDR3 DNA sequence: TGTGCCAGCACCAGGGGCCCCTCTCCTAACTATGGCTACACCTTC. Amino acid sequence: CASTRGPSPNYGYTF. This chain joins TRBV2 and TRBJ1-2; perhaps TRBD1 as D (6 bases). Looked up from germline, CDR1 is SNHLY and CDR2 is FYNNEI. The ends were cut back, 7 bases at V and 0 bases at J, with 15 bases in the middle. The CDR3 sequence is 15 residues long.

The CDR3 loop is CASSLSVFEAFF. CDR3 in DNA: TGTGCCAGCAGCTTATCGGTGTTTGAAGCTTTCTTT. The V and J genes are TRBV11-2 and TRBJ1-1, with D unresolved. CDR3 length: 12 amino acids. The germline CDR1 and CDR2 sequences are SGHAT and FQNNGV. Trimming shortened V by 2 bases and J by 7 bases, and 8 bases separated the two germline ends.

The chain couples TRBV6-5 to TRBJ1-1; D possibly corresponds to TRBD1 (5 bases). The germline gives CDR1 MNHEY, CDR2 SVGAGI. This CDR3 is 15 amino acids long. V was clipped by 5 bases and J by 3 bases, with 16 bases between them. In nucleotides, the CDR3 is TGTGCCAGCAGTCCCTATTGGGGGGGGGACACTGAAGCTTTCTTT. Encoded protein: CASSPYWGGDTEAFF.

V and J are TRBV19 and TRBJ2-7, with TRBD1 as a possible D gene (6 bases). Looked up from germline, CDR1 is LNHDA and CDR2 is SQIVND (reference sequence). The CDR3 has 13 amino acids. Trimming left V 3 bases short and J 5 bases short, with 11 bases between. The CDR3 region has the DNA TGTGCCAGTAGTATCACAGGGAGAAACGAGCAGTACTTC. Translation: CASSITGRNEQYF.

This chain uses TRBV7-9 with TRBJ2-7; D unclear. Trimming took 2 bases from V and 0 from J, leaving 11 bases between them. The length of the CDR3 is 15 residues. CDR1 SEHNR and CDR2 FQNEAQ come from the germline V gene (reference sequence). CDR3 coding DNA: TGTGCCAGCAGCTTAATCGGGTATAGCTCCTACGAGCAGTACTTC. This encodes CASSLIGYSSYEQYF.

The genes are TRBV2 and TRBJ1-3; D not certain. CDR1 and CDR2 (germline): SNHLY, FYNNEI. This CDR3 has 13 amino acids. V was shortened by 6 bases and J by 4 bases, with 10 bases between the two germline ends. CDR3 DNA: TGTGCCAGCAGCGCATATTCCGGAAACACCATATATTTT. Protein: CASSAYSGNTIYF.

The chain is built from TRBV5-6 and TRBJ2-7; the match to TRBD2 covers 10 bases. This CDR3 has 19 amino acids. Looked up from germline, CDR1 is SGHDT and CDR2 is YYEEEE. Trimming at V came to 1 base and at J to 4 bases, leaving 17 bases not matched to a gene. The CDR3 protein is CASSLTFLASGRAEYEQYF. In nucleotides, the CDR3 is TGTGCCAGCAGCTTGACCTTTTTAGCCAGCGGGAGGGCCGAATACGAGCAGTACTTC.

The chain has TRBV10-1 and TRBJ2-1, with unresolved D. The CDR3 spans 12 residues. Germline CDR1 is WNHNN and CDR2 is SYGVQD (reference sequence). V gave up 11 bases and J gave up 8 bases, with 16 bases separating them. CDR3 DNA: TGCGCCCGCACGCCTCGCTCATATGAGCAGTTCTTC. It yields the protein CARTPRSYEQFF.

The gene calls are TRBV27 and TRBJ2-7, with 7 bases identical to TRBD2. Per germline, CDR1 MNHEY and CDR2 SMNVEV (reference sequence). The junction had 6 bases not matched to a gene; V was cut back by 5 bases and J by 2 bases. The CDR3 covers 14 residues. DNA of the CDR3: TGTGCCAGCAGTGGGGCGGGGGAAACCTACGAGCAGTACTTC. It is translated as CASSGAGETYEQYF.

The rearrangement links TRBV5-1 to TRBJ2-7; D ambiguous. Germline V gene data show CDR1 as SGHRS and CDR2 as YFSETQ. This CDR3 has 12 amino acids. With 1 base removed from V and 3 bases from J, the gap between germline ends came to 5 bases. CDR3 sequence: CASSLTVYEQYF. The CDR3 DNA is TGCGCCAGCAGCTTGACAGTCTACGAGCAGTACTTC. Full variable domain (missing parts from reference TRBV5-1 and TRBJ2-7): KAGVTQTPRYLIKTRGQQVTLSCSPISGHRSVSWYQQTPGQGLQFLFEYFSETQRNKGNFPGRFSGRQFSNSRSEMNVSTLELGDSALYLCASSLTVYEQYFGPGTRLTVT.

The CDR3 spells CASSVGQGPRWGGELFF. In DNA, the CDR3 is TGTGCCAGCAGCGTAGGACAGGGGCCAAGGTGGGGCGGGGAGCTGTTTTTT. V usage is TRBV9 and J usage is TRBJ2-2; 8 bases map to TRBD1. The CDR3 runs 17 residues. J was trimmed by 7 bases and V by 0 bases; bases with no gene match: 11. From germline, CDR1 is SGDLS and CDR2 YYNGEE.

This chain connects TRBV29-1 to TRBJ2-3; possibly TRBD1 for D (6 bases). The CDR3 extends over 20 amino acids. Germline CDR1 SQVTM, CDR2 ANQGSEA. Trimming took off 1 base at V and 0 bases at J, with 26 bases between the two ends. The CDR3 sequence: CSVEGSPDLGQLFSTDTQYF. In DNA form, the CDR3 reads TGCAGCGTTGAAGGAAGCCCTGACCTTGGACAGCTGTTTAGCACAGATACGCAGTATTTT.

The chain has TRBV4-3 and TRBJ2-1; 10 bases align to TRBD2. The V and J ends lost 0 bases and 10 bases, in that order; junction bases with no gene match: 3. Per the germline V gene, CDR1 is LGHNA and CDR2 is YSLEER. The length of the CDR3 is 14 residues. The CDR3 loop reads CASSQDQLAGEQFF. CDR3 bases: TGCGCCAGCAGCCAAGATCAACTAGCGGGAGAGCAGTTCTTC.

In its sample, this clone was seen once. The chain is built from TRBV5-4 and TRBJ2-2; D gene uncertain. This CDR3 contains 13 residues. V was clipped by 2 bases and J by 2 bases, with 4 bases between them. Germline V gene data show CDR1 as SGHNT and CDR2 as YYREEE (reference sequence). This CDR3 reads CASSFGNTGELFF. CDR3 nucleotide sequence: TGTGCCAGCAGCTTTGGCAACACCGGGGAGCTGTTTTTT.

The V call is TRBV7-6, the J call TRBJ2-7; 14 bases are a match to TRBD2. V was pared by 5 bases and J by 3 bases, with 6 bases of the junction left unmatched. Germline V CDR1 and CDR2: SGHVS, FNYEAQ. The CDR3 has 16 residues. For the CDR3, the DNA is TGTGCCAGCAGCCGAGGGACTAGCGGGAGTAACTACGAGCAGTACTTC. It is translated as CASSRGTSGSNYEQYF. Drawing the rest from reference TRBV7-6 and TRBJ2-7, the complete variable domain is GAGVSQSPRYKVTKRGQDVALRCDPISGHVSLYWYRQALGQGPEFLTYFNYEAQQDKSGLPNDRFSAERPEGSISTLTIQRTEQRDSAMYRCASSRGTSGSNYEQYFGPGTRLTVT.